This T cell receptor beta chain was profiled in a study of persistence of HIV-infected CD4 T cells. Study-wide results and caveats: TCR analyses could not target the rare provirus-carrying CMV-responding cells. CMV- and Gag-responding cells had lower TCRbeta richness than CD3/CD28-responding cells.

The V gene lost 5 bases and the J gene lost 3 bases, with 8 bases spanning the gap. Looked up from germline, CDR1 is LNHDA and CDR2 is SQIVND (reference sequence). The CDR3 is 14 amino acids. Worth noting for this clone: Its antigen is unidentified.

Sequencing used immunoSEQ version 4 in survey mode. Template was genomic DNA at around 9.7 ng/uL, with up to about 1 ug used per sample. Method: immunoSEQ multiplex PCR; TCRdb's copy keeps in-frame clones and lacks some. This sample has 40,000 to 50,000 clones, with 75% to 85% found just once. Cells were stimulated with CMV-infected fibroblast lysates at 8.5 to 10 ug/mL. CD40L-negative CD69-negative CD45RO-high memory CD4+ T cells were sorted as populations depleted of antigen-responding cells. For about 20 hours, CD8-depleted PBMCs received anti-CD28/CD49d costimulation, a CD40-blocking antibody and enfuvirtide.

The starting material was CD4+ T cells sorted from PBMCs after 18-hour stimulation, obtained from a patient who received antiretroviral therapy. This sequence joins TRBV19 and TRBJ2-6, with a weak D call TRBD1 (6 bases). The source is an adult man with HIV who was CMV-seropositive. As DNA, the CDR3 is TGTGCCAGTAGTGGGGGCTATGGGGCCAACGTCCTGACTTTC. Its protein is CASSGGYGANVLTF.